This TCR beta chain was sequenced for a study of OX40 agonist ivuxolimab in advanced cancers. Sequencing used immunoSEQ multiplex PCR; TCRdb keeps in-frame clones, though not all of them. This table has approximately 62,000 clones, roughly 87% appearing once. The CDR3 is made up of 14 amino acids. Per germline, CDR1 SNHLY and CDR2 FYNNEI. V was clipped by 8 bases and J by 4 bases; unmatched bases: 8. The TCR comes from an adult with an advanced solid tumor such as melanoma, head and neck, liver or kidney cancer. The V gene is TRBV2, the J gene TRBJ2-3, with 8 bases identical to TRBD1. Sequencing used CD4+ or CD8+ T cells sorted from blood, obtained in a trial of the OX40 agonist ivuxolimab. This CDR3 reads CASSGQGSADTQYF. CDR3 DNA: TGTGCCAGCTCCGGACAGGGAAGCGCAGATACGCAGTATTTT.